These T cell receptor beta chains were read from a single sample in a study of cytomegalovirus exposure and HLA in healthy donors. Measured with immunoSEQ multiplex PCR; TCRdb has only the in-frame clones, and not every one. The sample contains about 140,000 clones, 85% to 90% of which appear only once. The sequenced material came from PBMCs. The receptors come from a man aged 18 to 30 in good health and CMV-seropositive. CDR3s include the opening cysteine and the closing phenylalanine or tryptophan.

V gene,J gene,CDR3 protein
TRBV7-8,TRBJ2-1,CASTNLAPPNEQFF
TRBV10-3,TRBJ2-5,CATRGTEETQYF
TRBV7-6,TRBJ2-5,CASSSVGTGVPRGQETQYF
TRBV6-1,TRBJ2-5,CASSEIRHETQYF
TRBV11-3,TRBJ1-1,CASSLRQGTNTEAFF
TRBV29-1,TRBJ1-2,CSVDRGPNYGYTF
TRBV6-5,TRBJ1-1,CASSYRGRRTEAFF
TRBV19,TRBJ2-1,CASSIVGRGDEQFF
TRBV6-1,TRBJ2-7,CASSESRLAGAGDYEQYF
TRBV19,TRBJ2-5,CASSFDREETQYF
TRBV7-6,TRBJ2-5,CASSLQGVETQYF
TRBV10-1,TRBJ2-1,CASSRGQGGNNEQFF
TRBV27,TRBJ1-2,CASSLSYRNYGYTF